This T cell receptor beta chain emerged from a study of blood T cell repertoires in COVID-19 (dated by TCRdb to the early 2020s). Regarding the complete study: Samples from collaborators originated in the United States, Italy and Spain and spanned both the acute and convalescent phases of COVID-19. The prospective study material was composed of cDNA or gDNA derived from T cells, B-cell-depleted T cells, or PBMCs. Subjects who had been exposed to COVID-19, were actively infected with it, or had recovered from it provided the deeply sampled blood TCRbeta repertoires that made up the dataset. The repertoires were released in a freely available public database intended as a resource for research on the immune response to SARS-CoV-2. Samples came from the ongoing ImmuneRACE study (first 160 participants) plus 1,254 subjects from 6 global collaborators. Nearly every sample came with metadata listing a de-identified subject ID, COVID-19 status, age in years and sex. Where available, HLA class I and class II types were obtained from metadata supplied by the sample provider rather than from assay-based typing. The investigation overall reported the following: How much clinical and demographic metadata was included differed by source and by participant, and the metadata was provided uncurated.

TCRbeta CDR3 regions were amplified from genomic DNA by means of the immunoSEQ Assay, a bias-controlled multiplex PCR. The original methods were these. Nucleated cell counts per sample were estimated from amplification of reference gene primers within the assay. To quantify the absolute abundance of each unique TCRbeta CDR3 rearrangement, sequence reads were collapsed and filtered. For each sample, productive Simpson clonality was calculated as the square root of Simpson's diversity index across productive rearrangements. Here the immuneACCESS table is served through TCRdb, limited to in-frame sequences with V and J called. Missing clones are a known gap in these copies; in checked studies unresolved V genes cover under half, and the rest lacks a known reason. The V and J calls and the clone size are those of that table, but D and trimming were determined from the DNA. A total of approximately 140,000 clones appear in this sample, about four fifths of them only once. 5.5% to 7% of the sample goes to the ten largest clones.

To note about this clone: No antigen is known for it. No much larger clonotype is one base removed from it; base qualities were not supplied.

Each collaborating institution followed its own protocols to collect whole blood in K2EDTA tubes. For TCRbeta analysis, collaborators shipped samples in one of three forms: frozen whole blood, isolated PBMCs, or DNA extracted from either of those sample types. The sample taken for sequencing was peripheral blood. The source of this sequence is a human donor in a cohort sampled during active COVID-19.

The CDR3 protein sequence reads: CASSFGPGYTGELFF. The DNA sequence follows: TGTGCCAGCAGCTTCGGCCCGGGGTACACCGGGGAGCTGTTTTTT. The chain was built from TRBV11-2 and TRBJ2-2; the D gene is perhaps TRBD2, on 5 matching bases. From the cysteine through the phenylalanine, the CDR3 covers 15 amino acids. Only CDR3 DNA remains: 45 bases, in frame from the first base. Reading the germline V gene gives CDR1 SGHAT and CDR2 FQNNGV. V gives up 3 bases and J gives up 3 bases, and the segment between their germline ends measures 11 bases.